This T cell receptor (beta chain) was sequenced in a study of T cells after yellow fever vaccination (dated by TCRdb to between 2019 and 2020). Some background on the complete study: Libraries from fractions with low cell numbers were prepared with the SMART-Seq v4 Ultra Low Input RNA kit. To follow T-cell clones before and after primary and booster YFV17D yellow fever vaccination, bulk TCR alpha and beta repertoires were sequenced over time. Two healthy male donors, one aged 18 to 30 and one aged 30 to 40 years, made up the cohort. Blood was collected at multiple timepoints before and after primary and secondary immunization, and bulk PBMC replicates and cell subsets were isolated. What the work shows at the level of the full study, not this receptor alone: After the booster, most clones that had expanded after primary vaccination were detected again (about 95% of CD4 and over 75% of CD8), suggesting broad maintenance of memory. A small share of clonotypes was detected in both CD4 and CD8 compartments, with the overlap likely arising from convergent recombination. Compared with the primary T-cell response, the secondary T-cell response was faster but weaker, reaching its peak on day 5 rather than on day 15. Because the study included only a couple of donors, the extent to which the findings can be generalized is limited. Because abundant contaminating clonotypes from the bulk population could be contained in FACS-sorted repertoires, computational filtering was required.

Concerning this clonotype: Its antigen is currently not known. Base qualities are missing; no much larger clone stands one base away.

The sample's treatment or condition label, in plain terms: live attenuated yellow fever vaccine strain. At each blood-draw timepoint, two biological replicates of bulk PBMCs were obtained. A standard Ficoll-Paque protocol was used to isolate PBMCs from peripheral blood. TriZol was used to extract RNA from bulk PBMCs, from CD4 and CD8 fractions, and from dextramer-positive and dextramer-negative fractions. TCR cDNA was made using 5'RACE template switching, a step that added a universal primer site and unique molecular identifiers. cDNA synthesis was primed from both the TCR alpha and TCR beta constant segments. Library amplification used two PCR steps, and the second PCR step added sample barcodes and sequencing adapters. Sequencing of libraries was performed on Illumina HiSeq 2500 (2x100 bp) or NovaSeq (2x150 bp). As for how the authors treated the data: Reads were demultiplexed and collapsed into UMI consensus sequences with MIGEC, and V(D)J alignment was performed with MiXCR. Vaccine-responding clonotypes were defined with edgeR using replicate PBMC samples, requiring FDR below 0.01 and a log2 fold change above 5 up to day 15. CD4 or CD8 identity was assigned to each bulk clonotype according to whether the clonotype was present at higher abundance in the sequenced CD4 repertoire or the sequenced CD8 repertoire. TCRdb's own reprocessing of the public reads used fastp at Q25 and MiXCR and kept productive beta chains. CDR3 protein sequences are deduplicated, and each keeps its most common genes and DNA. These V and J calls rely on TCRdb rather than the paper's analysis. For this sample there are under 400,000 distinct CDR3 sequences; approximately 10% appear just once. Around 19% of the sample is held by the ten biggest clonotypes.

CDR1 and CDR2 are drawn from the germline V gene (reference sequence): LGHDT, YNNKEL. V and J are truncated by 3 bases and 8 bases respectively, leaving an intervening sequence of 10 bases. The CDR3 contains 12 residues, cysteine and phenylalanine counted. This entry keeps only the CDR3 DNA: 36 bases, framed from base 1. This TCR came from a man between 18 and 35 years old who received the YFV17D yellow fever vaccine. Sequencing used PBMCs, obtained on the day of the first yellow fever vaccination. The chain employs TRBV3-1 and TRBJ1-2, with no confidently assigned D gene. The DNA sequence is given as TGTGCCAGCAGCCAGGGGAGTAAAGGCTACACCTTC. This yields the protein CASSQGSKGYTF.